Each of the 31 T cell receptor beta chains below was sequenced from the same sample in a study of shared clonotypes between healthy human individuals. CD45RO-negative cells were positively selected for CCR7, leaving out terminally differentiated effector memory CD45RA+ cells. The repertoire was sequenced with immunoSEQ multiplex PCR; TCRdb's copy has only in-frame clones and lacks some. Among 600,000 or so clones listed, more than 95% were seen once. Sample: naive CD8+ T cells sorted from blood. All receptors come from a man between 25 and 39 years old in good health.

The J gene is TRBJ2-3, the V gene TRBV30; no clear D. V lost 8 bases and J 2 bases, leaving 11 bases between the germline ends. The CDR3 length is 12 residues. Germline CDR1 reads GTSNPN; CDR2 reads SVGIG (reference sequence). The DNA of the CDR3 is TGTGCCCGCGATGAGGTCACAGATACGCAGTATTTT. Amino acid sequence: CARDEVTDTQYF.

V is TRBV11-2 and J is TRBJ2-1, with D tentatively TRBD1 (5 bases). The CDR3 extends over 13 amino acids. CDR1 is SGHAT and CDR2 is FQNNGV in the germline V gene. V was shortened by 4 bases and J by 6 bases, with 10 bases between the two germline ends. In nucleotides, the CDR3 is TGTGCCAGCAGCTCCCCTCAGGGCAATGAGCAGTTCTTC. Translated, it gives CASSSPQGNEQFF.

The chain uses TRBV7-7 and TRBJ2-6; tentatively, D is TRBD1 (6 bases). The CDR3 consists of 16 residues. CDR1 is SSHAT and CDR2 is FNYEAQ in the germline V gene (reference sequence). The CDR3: CASLQGKTSGANVLTF. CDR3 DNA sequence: TGTGCTAGCCTCCAGGGGAAAACCTCTGGGGCCAACGTCCTGACTTTC.

CDR3 DNA: TGTGCCAGCAGCTGGGCAGAAACGAACACTGAAGCTTTCTTT. Residues: CASSWAETNTEAFF. The chain is built from TRBV5-6 and TRBJ1-1, with D uncertain. The CDR3 is 14 amino acids. V was clipped by 3 bases and J by 1 base, with 10 bases between them. CDR1 SGHDT and CDR2 YYEEEE come from the germline V gene.

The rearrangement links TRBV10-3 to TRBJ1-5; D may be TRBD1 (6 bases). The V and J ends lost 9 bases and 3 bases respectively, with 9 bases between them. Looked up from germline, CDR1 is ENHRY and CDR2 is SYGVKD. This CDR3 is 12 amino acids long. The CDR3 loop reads CAIGGDNQPQHF. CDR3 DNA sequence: TGTGCCATAGGGGGTGACAATCAGCCCCAGCATTTT.

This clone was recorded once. This CDR3 is CASSLLVEATDTQYF. CDR3 sequence (DNA): TGTGCCAGCAGCTTGTTGGTGGAGGCCACAGATACGCAGTATTTT. V and J are TRBV7-9 and TRBJ2-3, with D maybe TRBD2 (5 bases). The germline V gene encodes CDR1 SEHNR and CDR2 FQNEAQ (reference sequence). Trimming left V 3 bases short and J 2 bases short, with 12 bases between. The length of the CDR3 is 15 residues.

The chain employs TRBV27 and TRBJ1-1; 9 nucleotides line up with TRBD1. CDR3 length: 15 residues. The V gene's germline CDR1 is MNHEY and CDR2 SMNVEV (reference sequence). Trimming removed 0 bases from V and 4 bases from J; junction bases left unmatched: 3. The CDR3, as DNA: TGTGCCAGCAGTTTATCGGGGACAGGGAGCACTGAAGCTTTCTTT. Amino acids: CASSLSGTGSTEAFF.

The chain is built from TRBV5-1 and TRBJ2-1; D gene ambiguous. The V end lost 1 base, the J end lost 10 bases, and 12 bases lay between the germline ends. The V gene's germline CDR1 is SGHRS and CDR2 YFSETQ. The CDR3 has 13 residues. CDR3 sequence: CASSLPPATEQFF. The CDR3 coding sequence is TGCGCCAGCAGCTTGCCCCCCGCAACGGAGCAGTTCTTC.

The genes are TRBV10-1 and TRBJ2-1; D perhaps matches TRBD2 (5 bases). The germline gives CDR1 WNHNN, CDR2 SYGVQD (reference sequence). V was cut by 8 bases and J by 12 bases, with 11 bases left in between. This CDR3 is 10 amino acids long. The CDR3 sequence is CASHGSRQFF. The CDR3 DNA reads TGCGCCAGCCATGGGAGTAGGCAGTTCTTC.

CDR3 sequence: CASSENVGSNTEAFF. The CDR3 region has the DNA TGTGCCAGCAGCGAGAATGTCGGATCAAACACTGAAGCTTTCTTT. This chain uses TRBV7-8 with TRBJ1-1; D unresolved. The CDR3 sequence is 15 residues long. Germline assignment: CDR1 SGHVS and CDR2 FQNEAQ. Trimming removed 5 bases at V and 2 bases at J, with 15 bases between.

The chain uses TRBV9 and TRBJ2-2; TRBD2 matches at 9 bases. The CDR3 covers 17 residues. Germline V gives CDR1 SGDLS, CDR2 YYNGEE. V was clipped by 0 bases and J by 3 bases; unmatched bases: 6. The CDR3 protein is CASSVGAGGPDTGELFF. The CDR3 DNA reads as TGTGCCAGCAGCGTAGGCGCGGGAGGGCCCGACACCGGGGAGCTGTTTTTT.

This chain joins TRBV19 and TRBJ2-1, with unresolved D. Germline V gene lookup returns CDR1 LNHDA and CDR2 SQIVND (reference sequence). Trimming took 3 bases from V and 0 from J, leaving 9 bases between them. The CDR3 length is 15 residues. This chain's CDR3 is CASSMHWISYNEQFF. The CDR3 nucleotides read TGTGCCAGTAGTATGCACTGGATCTCCTACAATGAGCAGTTCTTC. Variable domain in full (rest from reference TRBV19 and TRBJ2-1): DGGITQSPKYLFRKEGQNVTLSCEQNLNHDAMYWYRQDPGQGLRLIYYSQIVNDFQKGDIAEGYSVSREKKESFPLTVTSAQKNPTAFYLCASSMHWISYNEQFFGPGTRLTVL.

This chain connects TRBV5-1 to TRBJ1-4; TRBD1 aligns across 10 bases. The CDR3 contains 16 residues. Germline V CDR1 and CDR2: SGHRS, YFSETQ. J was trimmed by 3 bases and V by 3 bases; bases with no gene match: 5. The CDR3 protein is CASSSAGTGANEKLFF. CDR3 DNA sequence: TGCGCCAGCAGCTCTGCTGGGACAGGGGCTAATGAAAAACTGTTTTTT.

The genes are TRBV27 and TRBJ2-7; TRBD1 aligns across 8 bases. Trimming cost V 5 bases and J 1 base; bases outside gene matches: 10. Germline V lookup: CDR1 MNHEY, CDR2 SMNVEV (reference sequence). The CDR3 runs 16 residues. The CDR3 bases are TGTGCCAGCAGTAACCGGTTAGGACAGGGTTCCTACGAGCAGTACTTC. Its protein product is CASSNRLGQGSYEQYF.

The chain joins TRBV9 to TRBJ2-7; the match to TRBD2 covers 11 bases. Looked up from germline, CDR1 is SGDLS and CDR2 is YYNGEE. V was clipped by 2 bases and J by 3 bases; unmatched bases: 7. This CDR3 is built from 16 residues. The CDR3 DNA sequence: TGTGCCAGCAGCGTCTCGACTAGCGGGACACTCTACGAGCAGTACTTC. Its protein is CASSVSTSGTLYEQYF.

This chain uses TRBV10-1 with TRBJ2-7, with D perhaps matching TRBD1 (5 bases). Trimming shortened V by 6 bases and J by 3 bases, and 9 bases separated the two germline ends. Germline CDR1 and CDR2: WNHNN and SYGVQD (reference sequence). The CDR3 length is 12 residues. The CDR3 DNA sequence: TGCGCCAGCAGCCAGGACATCTACGAGCAGTACTTC. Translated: CASSQDIYEQYF.

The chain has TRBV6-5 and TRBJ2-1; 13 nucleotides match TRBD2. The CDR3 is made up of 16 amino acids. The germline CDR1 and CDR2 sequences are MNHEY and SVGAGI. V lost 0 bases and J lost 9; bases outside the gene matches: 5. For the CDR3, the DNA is TGTGCCAGCAGTTACTCCGGACTAGCGGGAGCCGGTGAGCAGTTCTTC. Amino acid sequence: CASSYSGLAGAGEQFF.

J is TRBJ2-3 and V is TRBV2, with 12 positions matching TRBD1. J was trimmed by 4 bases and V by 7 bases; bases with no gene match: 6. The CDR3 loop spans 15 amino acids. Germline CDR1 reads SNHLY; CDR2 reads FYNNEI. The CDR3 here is CASNLGTGGPDTQYF. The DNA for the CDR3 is TGTGCCAGCAACTTGGGGACAGGGGGCCCAGATACGCAGTATTTT.

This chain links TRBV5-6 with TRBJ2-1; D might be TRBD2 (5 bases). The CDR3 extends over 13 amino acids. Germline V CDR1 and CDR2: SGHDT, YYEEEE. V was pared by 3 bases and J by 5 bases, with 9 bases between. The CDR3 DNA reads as TGTGCCAGCAGCTCGACTAAAAACAATGAGCAGTTCTTC. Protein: CASSSTKNNEQFF.

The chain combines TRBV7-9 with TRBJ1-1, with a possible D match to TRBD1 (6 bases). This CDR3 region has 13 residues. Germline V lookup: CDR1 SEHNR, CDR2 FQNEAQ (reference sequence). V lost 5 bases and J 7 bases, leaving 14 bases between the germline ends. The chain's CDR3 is CASSRSGVGEAFF. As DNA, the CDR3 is TGTGCCAGCAGCCGCTCAGGGGTTGGTGAAGCTTTCTTT.

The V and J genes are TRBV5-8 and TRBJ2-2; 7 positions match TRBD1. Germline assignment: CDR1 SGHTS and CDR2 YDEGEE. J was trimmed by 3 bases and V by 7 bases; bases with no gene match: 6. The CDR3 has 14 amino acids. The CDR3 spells CASYRDSYTGELFF. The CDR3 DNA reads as TGTGCCAGCTACCGGGACAGTTACACCGGGGAGCTGTTTTTT. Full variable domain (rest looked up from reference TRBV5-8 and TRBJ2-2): EAGVTQSPTHLIKTRGQQATLRCSPISGHTSVYWYQQALGLGLQFLLWYDEGEERNRGNFPPRFSGRQFPNYSSELNVNALELEDSALYLCASYRDSYTGELFFGEGSRLTVL.

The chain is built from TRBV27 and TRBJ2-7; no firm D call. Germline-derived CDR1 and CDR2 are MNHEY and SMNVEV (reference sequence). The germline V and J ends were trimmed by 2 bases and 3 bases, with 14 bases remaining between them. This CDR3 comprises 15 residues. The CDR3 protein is CASSLVGSQLYEQYF. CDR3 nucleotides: TGTGCCAGCAGTTTAGTAGGGTCCCAGCTCTACGAGCAGTACTTC.

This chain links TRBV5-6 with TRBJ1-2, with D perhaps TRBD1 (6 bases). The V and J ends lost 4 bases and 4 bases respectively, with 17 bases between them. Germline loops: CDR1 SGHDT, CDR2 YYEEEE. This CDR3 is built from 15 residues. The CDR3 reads CASSQTPATGYGYTF. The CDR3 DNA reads TGTGCCAGCAGCCAAACACCCGCGACAGGCTATGGCTACACCTTC. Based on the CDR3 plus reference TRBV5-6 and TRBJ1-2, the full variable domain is DAGVTQSPTHLIKTRGQQVTLRCSPKSGHDTVSWYQQALGQGPQFIFQYYEEEERQRGNFPDRFSGHQFPNYSSELNVNALLLGDSALYLCASSQTPATGYGYTFGSGTRLTVV.

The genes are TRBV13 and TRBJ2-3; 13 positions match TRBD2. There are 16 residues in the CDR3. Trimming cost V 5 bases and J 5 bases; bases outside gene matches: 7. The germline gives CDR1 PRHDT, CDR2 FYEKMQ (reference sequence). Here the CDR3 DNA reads TGTGCCAGCAGCGGAGGACTAGCGGGAGTTGTAGATACGCAGTATTTT. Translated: CASSGGLAGVVDTQYF. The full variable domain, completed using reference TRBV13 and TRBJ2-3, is AAGVIQSPRHLIKEKRETATLKCYPIPRHDTVYWYQQGPGQDPQFLISFYEKMQSDKGSIPDRFSAQQFSDYHSELNMSSLELGDSALYFCASSGGLAGVVDTQYFGPGTRLTVL.

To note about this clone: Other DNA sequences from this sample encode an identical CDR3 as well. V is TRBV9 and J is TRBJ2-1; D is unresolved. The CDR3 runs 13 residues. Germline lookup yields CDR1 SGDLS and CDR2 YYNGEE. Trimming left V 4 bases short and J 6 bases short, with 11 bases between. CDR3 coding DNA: TGTGCCAGCAGCTCAGATTCCCTCAATGAGCAGTTCTTC. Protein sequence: CASSSDSLNEQFF.

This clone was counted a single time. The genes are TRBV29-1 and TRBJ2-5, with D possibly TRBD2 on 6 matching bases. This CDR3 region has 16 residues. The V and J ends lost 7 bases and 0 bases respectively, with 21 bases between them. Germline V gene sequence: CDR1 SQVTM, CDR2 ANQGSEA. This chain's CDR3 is CSAGPRGNLYQETQYF. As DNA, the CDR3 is TGCAGCGCCGGACCACGGGGGAACTTATACCAAGAGACCCAGTACTTC. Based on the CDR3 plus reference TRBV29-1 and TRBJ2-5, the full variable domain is SAVISQKPSRDICQRGTSLTIQCQVDSQVTMMFWYRQQPGQSLTLIATANQGSEATYESGFVIDKFPISRPNLTFSTLTVSNMSPEDSSIYLCSAGPRGNLYQETQYFGPGTRLLVL.

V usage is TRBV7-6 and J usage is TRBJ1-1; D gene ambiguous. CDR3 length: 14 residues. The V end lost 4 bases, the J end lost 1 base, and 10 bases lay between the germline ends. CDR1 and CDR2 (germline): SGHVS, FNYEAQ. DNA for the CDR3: TGTGCCAGCAGCTGGTCCGTCGAGAACACTGAAGCTTTCTTT. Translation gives CASSWSVENTEAFF.

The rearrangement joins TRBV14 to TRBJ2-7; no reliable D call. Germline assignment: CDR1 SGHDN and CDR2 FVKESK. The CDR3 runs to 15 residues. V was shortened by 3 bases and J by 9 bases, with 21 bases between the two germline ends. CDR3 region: CASSQTLSDLRGQYF. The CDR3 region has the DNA TGTGCCAGCAGCCAGACTCTCAGTGATCTCCGAGGGCAGTACTTC.

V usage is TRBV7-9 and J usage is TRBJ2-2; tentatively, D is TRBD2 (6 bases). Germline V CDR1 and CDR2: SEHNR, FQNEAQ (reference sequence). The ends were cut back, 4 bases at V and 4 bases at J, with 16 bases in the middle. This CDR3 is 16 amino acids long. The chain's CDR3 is CASSSSFGRSTGELFF. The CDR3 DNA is TGTGCCAGCAGCTCCTCCTTCGGGAGAAGCACCGGGGAGCTGTTTTTT.

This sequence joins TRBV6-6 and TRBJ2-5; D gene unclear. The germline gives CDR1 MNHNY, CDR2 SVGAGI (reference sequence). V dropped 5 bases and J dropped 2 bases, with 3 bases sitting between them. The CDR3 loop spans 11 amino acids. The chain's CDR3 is CASSLQETQYF. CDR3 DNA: TGTGCCAGCAGTCTACAAGAGACCCAGTACTTC.

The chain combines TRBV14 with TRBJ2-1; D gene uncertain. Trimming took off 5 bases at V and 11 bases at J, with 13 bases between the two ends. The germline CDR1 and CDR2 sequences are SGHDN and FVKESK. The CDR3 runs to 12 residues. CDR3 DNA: TGTGCCAGCAGCGTAAGCCAGCTCCAGCAGTTCTTC. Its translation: CASSVSQLQQFF.